This is a list of T cell receptor beta chains from one sample in a study of T cell responses to AZD1222 COVID-19 vaccine. Profiling relied on immunoSEQ multiplex PCR, and the TCRdb table lists in-frame clones only, not all of them. The sample consists of about 56,000 clones, approximately 85% of them appearing once. The starting material was peripheral blood, obtained on day 0 of AZD1222 vaccination. These receptors all come from an adult in good health. CDR3s include the opening cysteine and the closing phenylalanine or tryptophan. D genes are given only for firm matches. The size field is filled for only some rows; it gives once, few, many or a size class.

CDR3 DNA: TGTGCCAGCAGTCCGGACAGGAACCGTCCCCTCCACTTT
CDR3 protein: CASSPDRNRPLHF
D gene: TRBD1
V gene: TRBV28
J gene: TRBJ1-6
clone size: -

CDR3 DNA: TGTGCCAGCAGCTATGGACAGGGGGCACACACCATATATTTT
CDR3 protein: CASSYGQGAHTIYF
D gene: TRBD1
V gene: TRBV7-9
J gene: TRBJ1-3
clone size: -

CDR3 DNA: TGTGCCAGCAGCCAAGTCAGGGGAGGTGGAAACACCATATATTTT
CDR3 protein: CASSQVRGGGNTIYF
D gene: -
V gene: TRBV14
J gene: TRBJ1-3
clone size: -

CDR3 DNA: TGTGCCAGCAGTTTAGGGTACGGACAGCCAGGGGTATCACCCCTCCACTTT
CDR3 protein: CASSLGYGQPGVSPLHF
D gene: -
V gene: TRBV28
J gene: TRBJ1-6
clone size: -

CDR3 DNA: TGCGCCAGCAGCCAAAATCCTGGGGACAAAGAGACCCAGTACTTC
CDR3 protein: CASSQNPGDKETQYF
D gene: -
V gene: TRBV4-1
J gene: TRBJ2-5
clone size: -

CDR3 DNA: TGCGCCAGCAGTCCCAGGGCACTTGAGCGGGGTGAAGCTTTCTTT
CDR3 protein: CASSPRALERGEAFF
D gene: -
V gene: TRBV23-1
J gene: TRBJ1-1
clone size: -

CDR3 DNA: TGTGCCATCCAACAGGGGGCCGGGGCGTATGGCTACACCTTC
CDR3 protein: CAIQQGAGAYGYTF
D gene: TRBD1
V gene: TRBV6-5
J gene: TRBJ1-2
clone size: -

CDR3 DNA: TGTGCCAGCAGCCAACAGGGGGAGCTGTTTTTT
CDR3 protein: CASSQQGELFF
D gene: -
V gene: TRBV3-1/TRBV3-2
J gene: TRBJ2-2
clone size: -

CDR3 DNA: TGTGCCAGCAGCAGGACCGGCACCGGGGAGCTGTTTTTT
CDR3 protein: CASSRTGTGELFF
D gene: -
V gene: TRBV7-9
J gene: TRBJ2-2
clone size: -

CDR3 DNA: TGTGCCAGCAGCTTAGGCGGGGGGTTCTACAATGAGCAGTTCTTC
CDR3 protein: CASSLGGGFYNEQFF
D gene: TRBD2
V gene: TRBV7-6
J gene: TRBJ2-1
clone size: once

CDR3 DNA: TGTGCCACCATGGCGGGGGATGGGACCCAGTACTTC
CDR3 protein: CATMAGDGTQYF
D gene: TRBD2
V gene: TRBV24-1
J gene: TRBJ2-5
clone size: once

CDR3 DNA: TGTGCCAGCAGCTTAAGGACAGCCTATGGCTACACCTTC
CDR3 protein: CASSLRTAYGYTF
D gene: -
V gene: TRBV5-8
J gene: TRBJ1-2
clone size: -

CDR3 DNA: TGTGCCAGCAGTAATCGGGTACTATCACCCCTCCACTTT
CDR3 protein: CASSNRVLSPLHF
D gene: -
V gene: TRBV28
J gene: TRBJ1-6
clone size: -

CDR3 DNA: TGTGCCAGCAGCTTGGACATCTCCGGGACAGGGGGAGGCTACACCTTC
CDR3 protein: CASSLDISGTGGGYTF
D gene: TRBD1
V gene: TRBV5-5
J gene: TRBJ1-2
clone size: -

CDR3 DNA: TGTGCCAGCAGTTTAGGGAACAGGGGGCAATCACCCCTCCACTTT
CDR3 protein: CASSLGNRGQSPLHF
D gene: TRBD1
V gene: TRBV28
J gene: TRBJ1-6
clone size: -

CDR3 DNA: TGTGCCAGCAGCCCCATCACAGGGGTCGAGCAGTACTTC
CDR3 protein: CASSPITGVEQYF
D gene: TRBD1
V gene: TRBV2
J gene: TRBJ2-7
clone size: -

CDR3 DNA: TGTGCCAGCAGCTTGCGGGCAACTAATGAAAAACTGTTTTTT
CDR3 protein: CASSLRATNEKLFF
D gene: -
V gene: TRBV11-2
J gene: TRBJ1-4
clone size: -